What follows are 20 T cell receptor beta chains derived from one specimen sequenced in a study of early T cells in non-severe SARS-CoV-2 infection (dated by TCRdb to 2020 to 2023). Library preparation was by 5' RACE. The listed sequencing device is NextSeq 500. In-frame beta chains were kept once TCRdb had trimmed the public reads at Q25 with fastp and called clones with MiXCR. Each CDR3 protein appears once, grouped with its most common genes and DNA. Recorded for this sample are 50,000 to 60,000 distinct CDR3 sequences; 9.5% to 15% of them occurred a single time. The ten largest make up under 1.5% of the sample. The specimen sequenced was whole blood. The receptors come from an adult who was a healthcare worker with PCR-confirmed SARS-CoV-2 infection or an uninfected control (not recorded which).

This clonotype was counted only a few times. V usage is TRBV5-1 and J usage is TRBJ2-7; D ambiguous. With 0 bases removed from V and 0 bases from J, the gap between germline ends came to 7 bases. The CDR3 covers 14 residues. Germline assignment: CDR1 SGHRS and CDR2 YFSETQ. DNA for the CDR3: TGCGCCAGCAGCTTGGCGGCTCTCTCCTACGAGCAGTACTTC. As protein: CASSLAALSYEQYF. The complete variable domain, with remaining parts taken from reference TRBV5-1 and TRBJ2-7, reads KAGVTQTPRYLIKTRGQQVTLSCSPISGHRSVSWYQQTPGQGLQFLFEYFSETQRNKGNFPGRFSGRQFSNSRSEMNVSTLELGDSALYLCASSLAALSYEQYFGPGTRLTVT.

This chain connects TRBV4-1 to TRBJ2-3; 10 positions agree with TRBD2. The CDR3 length is 17 residues. Germline values: CDR1 MGHRA, CDR2 YSYEKL. J lost 3 bases, V lost 0 bases, and 6 bases had no gene match. CDR3 nucleotide sequence: TGCGCCAGCAGCCAAGATGGGAGCGGGGGGGTTACAGATACGCAGTATTTT. Translation: CASSQDGSGGVTDTQYF.

This clonotype was observed a single time. The chain has TRBV20-1 and TRBJ1-1, with D possibly TRBD1 on 5 matching bases. Trimming pared 5 bases from V and 1 base from J, leaving 8 bases between. The CDR3 consists of 12 residues. Germline V gene sequence: CDR1 DFQATT, CDR2 SNEGSKA (reference sequence). CDR3 bases: TGCAGTGCTCAGGGCCCGAACACTGAAGCTTTCTTT. Its protein is CSAQGPNTEAFF.

In its sample, this clonotype was seen a few times. In DNA, the CDR3 is TGTGCCAGCAGCTTAATACAGGGGGCGGATGAAGCTTTCTTT. Amino acid sequence: CASSLIQGADEAFF. The V and J genes are TRBV7-9 and TRBJ1-1; 9 bases are shared with TRBD1. The germline gives CDR1 SEHNR, CDR2 FQNEAQ (reference sequence). The CDR3 length is 14 residues. The V and J ends lost 2 bases and 7 bases, in that order; junction bases with no gene match: 5.

The V gene is TRBV4-2, the J gene TRBJ1-4, with 9 positions matching TRBD1. V shed 0 bases and J 8 bases; nucleotides not matched to a gene: 19. The CDR3 covers 20 residues. From germline, CDR1 is LGHNA and CDR2 YNFKEQ. The CDR3 here is CASSQDLIFPGQGRVEKLFF. In DNA form, the CDR3 reads TGTGCCAGCAGCCAAGACCTTATTTTCCCGGGACAGGGTCGGGTGGAAAAACTGTTTTTT.

The chain links TRBV20-1 to TRBJ1-6, with unresolved D. Trimming removed 3 bases at V and 7 bases at J, with 16 bases between. Germline CDR1 is DFQATT and CDR2 is SNEGSKA (reference sequence). The CDR3 has 15 amino acids. CDR3 amino acids: CSASPAGVRNSPLHF. CDR3 DNA sequence: TGCAGTGCTAGCCCCGCCGGGGTCAGAAATTCACCCCTCCACTTT.

This sequence joins TRBV9 and TRBJ2-3; perhaps TRBD2 as D (5 bases). CDR3 size: 13 residues. Per the germline V gene, CDR1 is SGDLS and CDR2 is YYNGEE. Trimming shortened V by 3 bases and J by 7 bases, and 12 bases separated the two germline ends. The CDR3 coding sequence is TGTGCCAGCAGCGCCAGGACTGCCCATACGCAGTATTTT. This codes for CASSARTAHTQYF.

V and J are TRBV20-1 and TRBJ1-1; tentative D call: TRBD1 (5 bases). The germline V gene has CDR1 DFQATT and CDR2 SNEGSKA (reference sequence). V dropped 3 bases and J dropped 3 bases, with 17 bases sitting between them. This CDR3 is built from 15 residues. The CDR3 DNA follows: TGCAGTGCTAGTCGATACGGGACTCAGGACACTGAAGCTTTCTTT. Amino acids: CSASRYGTQDTEAFF.

This clonotype was detected ten times or more. The CDR3 nucleotides read TGTGCCAGCAGTTATCGGGGGGGCACAGATACGCAGTATTTT. Translating gives CASSYRGGTDTQYF. The chain carries TRBV6-4 and TRBJ2-3; 7 bases are shared with TRBD2. This CDR3 region has 14 residues. CDR1 and CDR2 from the germline V gene are MRHNA and SNTAGT. V trimming: 5 bases; J trimming: 1 base; junction bases outside the gene matches: 3.

V usage is TRBV30 and J usage is TRBJ2-7; 7 positions match TRBD1. J lost 0 bases, V lost 0 bases, and 17 bases had no gene match. This CDR3 is 19 amino acids long. Germline CDR1 reads GTSNPN; CDR2 reads SVGIG (reference sequence). The CDR3 nucleotides read TGTGCCTGGAGTGTACTCGGGCGACAGGGCCCTTGGAGCTCCTACGAGCAGTACTTC. This translates into CAWSVLGRQGPWSSYEQYF. Full variable domain (outside the CDR3, taken from reference TRBV30 and TRBJ2-7): SQTIHQWPATLVQPVGSPLSLECTVEGTSNPNLYWYRQAAGRGLQLLFYSVGIGQISSEVPQNLSASRPQDRQFILSSKKLLLSDSGFYLCAWSVLGRQGPWSSYEQYFGPGTRLTVT.

This clonotype was counted ten times or more. This chain links TRBV5-1 with TRBJ2-7, with 7 bases that match TRBD1. Unmatched junction bases numbered 10, after V lost 3 bases and J lost 1 base. The CDR3 runs 16 residues. CDR1 SGHRS and CDR2 YFSETQ come from the germline V gene. CDR3 bases: TGCGCCAGCAGCTCCTCGACAGGGATCGGATCCTACGAGCAGTACTTC. Its translation: CASSSSTGIGSYEQYF.

In its sample, this clonotype was seen many times. The chain links TRBV11-2 to TRBJ2-7; possibly TRBD2 for D (6 bases). The germline CDR1 and CDR2 sequences are SGHAT and FQNNGV. Between the trimmed V and J ends, which lost 0 bases and 0 bases, there was a span of 9 bases. The CDR3 has 15 amino acids. CDR3 sequence: CASSLDSGTSYEQYF. Here the CDR3 DNA reads TGTGCCAGCAGCTTAGATAGCGGCACCTCCTACGAGCAGTACTTC.

This clonotype was seen only a few times. V and J are TRBV6-1 and TRBJ1-3, with TRBD1 identical over 8 bases. The CDR3 is 15 amino acids. J gave up 3 bases and V 6 bases, and 7 bases lay outside the gene matches. Germline CDR1 MNHNS, CDR2 SASEGT. The CDR3: CASRLAGTGGNTIYF. CDR3 bases: TGTGCCAGCAGACTCGCCGGGACAGGTGGAAACACCATATATTTT.

This clonotype was seen a single time. The chain uses TRBV3-1 and TRBJ2-7, with TRBD2 as a possible D gene (5 bases). Germline CDR1 is LGHDT and CDR2 is YNNKEL (reference sequence). The CDR3 has 14 amino acids. The V end was cut by 0 bases, the J end by 3 bases, with 9 bases between. The CDR3 DNA reads TGTGCCAGCAGCCAAGAGAACGGGGTCTACGAGCAGTACTTC. Translating gives CASSQENGVYEQYF.

CDR3 loop: CASSLGGHSYNEQFF. The CDR3 DNA is TGTGCCAGCAGCCTAGGTGGTCATTCCTACAATGAGCAGTTCTTC. The V gene is TRBV6-6, the J gene TRBJ2-1; no clear D gene. CDR1 is MNHNY, CDR2 SVGAGI, per germline (reference sequence). The length of the CDR3 is 15 residues. With 6 bases removed from V and 1 base from J, the gap between germline ends came to 13 bases.

This clonotype appeared many times. This chain connects TRBV5-5 to TRBJ1-5; a possible D gene is TRBD1 (6 bases). V lost 0 bases to trimming and J lost 0 bases, with 10 bases between them. Germline V gene data show CDR1 as SGHKS and CDR2 as YYEKEE (reference sequence). This CDR3 region has 16 residues. The CDR3 sequence: CASSLAGTYSNQPQHF. The CDR3 nucleotides are TGTGCCAGCAGCTTGGCGGGGACATATAGCAATCAGCCCCAGCATTTT.

The chain couples TRBV4-3 to TRBJ2-1; 14 bases are shared with TRBD2. V lost 3 bases to trimming and J lost 7 bases; unmatched junction nucleotides: 5. The CDR3 consists of 16 residues. From germline, CDR1 is LGHNA and CDR2 YSLEER. The CDR3 DNA follows: TGCGCCAGCAGCCAGATCGGGACTAGCGGGGGAAATGAGCAGTTCTTC. Protein sequence: CASSQIGTSGGNEQFF.

This clonotype showed up just a few times. The chain combines TRBV12-3 or TRBV12-4 with TRBJ1-5, with D uncertain. The CDR3 covers 12 residues. V was pared by 8 bases and J by 3 bases, with 8 bases between. The CDR3 here is CASSPLNQPQHF. The CDR3 region has the DNA TGTGCCAGCTCCCCCCTCAATCAGCCCCAGCATTTT.

The V call is TRBV9, the J call TRBJ1-1; D not resolved. V was clipped by 4 bases and J by 3 bases, with 16 bases between them. Germline CDR1 SGDLS, CDR2 YYNGEE. This CDR3 is built from 15 residues. In nucleotides, the CDR3 is TGTGCCAGCAGCAGCAACACCCAGAGACACACTGAAGCTTTCTTT. Translated, it gives CASSSNTQRHTEAFF. The whole variable domain, filled in from reference TRBV9 and TRBJ1-1, reads DSGVTQTPKHLITATGQRVTLRCSPRSGDLSVYWYQQSLDQGLQFLIQYYNGEERAKGNILERFSAQQFPDLHSELNLSSLELGDSALYFCASSSNTQRHTEAFFGQGTRLTVV.

The chain has TRBV19 and TRBJ1-3; maybe TRBD1 (5 bases). Germline-derived CDR1 and CDR2 are LNHDA and SQIVND (reference sequence). Between the trimmed V and J ends, which lost 7 bases and 4 bases, there was a span of 26 bases. The CDR3 runs to 18 residues. CDR3 amino acids: CASIYGLWGSIGGNTIYF. Written as DNA, the CDR3 is TGTGCCAGTATCTACGGTCTCTGGGGGAGCATCGGAGGAAACACCATATATTTT.